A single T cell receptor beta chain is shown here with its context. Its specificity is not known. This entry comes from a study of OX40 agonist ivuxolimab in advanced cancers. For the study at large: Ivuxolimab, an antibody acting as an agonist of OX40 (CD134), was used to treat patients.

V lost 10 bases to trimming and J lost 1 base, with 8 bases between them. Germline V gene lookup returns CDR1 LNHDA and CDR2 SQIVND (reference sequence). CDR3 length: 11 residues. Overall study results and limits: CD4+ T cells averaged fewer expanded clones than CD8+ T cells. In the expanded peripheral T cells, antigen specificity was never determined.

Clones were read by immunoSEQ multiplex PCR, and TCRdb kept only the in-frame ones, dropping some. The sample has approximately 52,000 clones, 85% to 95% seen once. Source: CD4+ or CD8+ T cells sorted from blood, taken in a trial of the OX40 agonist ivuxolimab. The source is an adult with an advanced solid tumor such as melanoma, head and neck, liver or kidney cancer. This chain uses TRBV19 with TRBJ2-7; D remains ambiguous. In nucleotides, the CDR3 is TGTGCCACCTCTTTTTCCTACGAGCAGTACTTC. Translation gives CATSFSYEQYF.